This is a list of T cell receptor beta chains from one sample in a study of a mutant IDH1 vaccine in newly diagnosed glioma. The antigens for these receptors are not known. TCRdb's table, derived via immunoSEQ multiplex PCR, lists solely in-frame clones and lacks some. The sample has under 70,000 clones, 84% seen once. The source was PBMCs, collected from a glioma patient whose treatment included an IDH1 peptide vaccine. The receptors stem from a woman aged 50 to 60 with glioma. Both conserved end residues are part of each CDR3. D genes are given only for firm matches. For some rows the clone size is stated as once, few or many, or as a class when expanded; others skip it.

CASSLTSYQTNTGELFF,TGTGCCAGCAGTTTAACTTCGTACCAGACGAACACCGGGGAGCTGTTTTTT,TRBV27,TRBJ2-2,.,few
CASSPPTRTDTQYF,TGTGCCAGCTCACCACCTACCCGCACAGATACGCAGTATTTT,TRBV18,TRBJ2-3,.,.
CASSYTSGTGDNEQFF,TGTGCCAGCAGCTACACATCCGGGACAGGAGACAATGAGCAGTTCTTC,TRBV11-3,TRBJ2-1,TRBD1,.
CASDSSGLPLHF,TGTGCCAGCGACTCTTCTGGCCTACCCCTCCACTTT,TRBV28,TRBJ1-6,.,.
CASSLPPHEQYF,TGTGCCAGCAGTCTTCCCCCCCACGAGCAGTACTTC,TRBV27,TRBJ2-7,.,.
CASSYGGGAYEQYF,TGTGCCAGCAGTTACGGTGGGGGGGCCTACGAGCAGTACTTC,TRBV27,TRBJ2-7,TRBD2,.
CASSAADTQYF,TGCGCCAGCAGTGCCGCAGATACGCAGTATTTT,TRBV10-1,TRBJ2-3,.,.
CASSLYPGEVTEAFF,TGTGCCAGCAGCTTGTACCCGGGGGAAGTCACTGAAGCTTTCTTT,TRBV5-6,TRBJ1-1,.,.
CASLEERGRQETQYF,TGCGCCAGCCTAGAGGAGCGGGGGCGACAAGAGACCCAGTACTTC,TRBV5-1,TRBJ2-5,TRBD2,.
CASSLGPLAHGYTF,TGTGCCAGCAGCTTAGGACCGCTCGCCCATGGCTACACCTTC,TRBV7-2,TRBJ1-2,.,.
CASGTGLAKNIQYF,TGTGCTAGTGGGACGGGACTAGCCAAAAACATTCAGTACTTC,TRBV12-5,TRBJ2-4,.,.
CASSLDRTEAFF,TGTGCCAGCTCACTAGACCGGACTGAAGCTTTCTTT,TRBV18,TRBJ1-1,.,.
CASSLQGLLGDTEAFF,TGTGCCAGCAGCTTACAAGGACTCTTGGGGGACACTGAAGCTTTCTTT,TRBV5-6,TRBJ1-1,.,.
CASLGVGTDTQYF,TGTGCCAGTCTAGGGGTCGGAACAGATACGCAGTATTTT,TRBV5-6,TRBJ2-3,.,.
CASSHPGQNTEAFF,TGTGCCAGCAGTCACCCCGGACAGAACACTGAAGCTTTCTTT,TRBV2,TRBJ1-1,.,.
CASSSPTRGGPREQYF,TGTGCCAGCAGTTCCCCTACAAGGGGGGGGCCTCGAGAGCAGTACTTC,TRBV28,TRBJ2-7,.,.
CASSEGPAGSPLHF,TGTGCCAGCAGTGAGGGCCCGGCGGGTTCACCCCTCCACTTT,TRBV6-1,TRBJ1-6,.,many
CASSPQGNTEAFF,TGTGCCAGCTCACCACAGGGGAACACTGAAGCTTTCTTT,TRBV18,TRBJ1-1,.,.
CAISEDRDQPQHF,TGTGCCATCAGTGAGGACAGAGATCAGCCCCAGCATTTT,TRBV10-3,TRBJ1-5,.,.
CASSFGAGYEQYF,TGTGCCAGCAGTTTCGGAGCGGGGTATGAGCAGTACTTC,TRBV27,TRBJ2-7,TRBD2,.
CASSPTRLPTNEKLFF,TGTGCCAGCAGCCCCACACGCCTACCAACTAATGAAAAACTGTTTTTT,TRBV5-6,TRBJ1-4,.,.
CASSWSEGQPQHF,TGTGCCAGCAGTTGGAGTGAAGGTCAGCCCCAGCATTTT,TRBV27,TRBJ1-5,.,few
CASSPNRGRPPQHF,TGTGCCAGCAGTCCGAACAGGGGGAGGCCGCCCCAGCATTTT,TRBV6-5,TRBJ1-5,TRBD1,.
CASSLGSAYEQYF,TGTGCCAGCAGCTTGGGGTCAGCGTACGAGCAGTACTTC,TRBV11-3,TRBJ2-7,.,.
CASSLQQGDGYTF,TGTGCCAGCAGCTTACAGCAAGGCGATGGCTACACCTTC,TRBV7-2,TRBJ1-2,.,.
CASSADRGANVLTF,TGTGCCAGTAGTGCAGACAGAGGGGCCAACGTCCTGACTTTC,TRBV19,TRBJ2-6,.,.
CASSPTSASSYNEQFF,TGTGCCAGCAGCCCAACTAGTGCCAGCTCCTACAATGAGCAGTTCTTC,TRBV7-9,TRBJ2-1,.,once
CASRWRDQGQVMNTEAFF,TGTGCCAGTAGATGGAGGGATCAGGGGCAAGTAATGAACACTGAAGCTTTCTTT,TRBV19,TRBJ1-1,.,.
CASSDSGLGGTQYF,TGTGCCAGCAGTGATAGCGGGCTAGGAGGGACCCAGTACTTC,TRBV6-1,TRBJ2-5,TRBD2,.
CASSVGGGALGETQYF,TGTGCCAGCAGCGTAGGCGGGGGGGCCTTGGGAGAGACCCAGTACTTC,TRBV9,TRBJ2-5,TRBD2,.
CASKGQGDSPLHF,TGTGCCAGCAAGGGACAGGGAGATTCACCCCTCCACTTT,TRBV2,TRBJ1-6,TRBD1,.
CAWSPDMNTEAFF,TGTGCCTGGAGCCCGGACATGAACACTGAAGCTTTCTTT,TRBV30,TRBJ1-1,.,few
CASTPIGPEAFF,TGTGCCAGCACCCCCATAGGACCTGAAGCTTTCTTT,TRBV11-2,TRBJ1-1,.,.
CAWRRQGASPLHF,TGTGCCTGGCGCCGTCAAGGAGCTTCACCCCTCCACTTT,TRBV30,TRBJ1-6,.,.
CALRQGGGYNSPLHF,TGTGCCTTACGCCAGGGAGGGGGCTATAATTCACCCCTCCACTTT,TRBV30,TRBJ1-6,.,.
CATSSGGADEQYF,TGTGCCACCAGCAGTGGGGGGGCGGACGAGCAGTACTTC,TRBV15,TRBJ2-7,.,.
CASKQGAAGNTIYF,TGTGCCAGTAAACAGGGGGCGGCTGGAAACACCATATATTTT,TRBV19,TRBJ1-3,TRBD1,.
CASSLGGLYEQYF,TGTGCCAGCAGCTTAGGTGGTTTGTACGAGCAGTACTTC,TRBV7-2,TRBJ2-7,.,.
CSVAKGGRVYNEQFF,TGCAGCGTTGCAAAAGGCGGCAGGGTTTACAATGAGCAGTTCTTC,TRBV29-1,TRBJ2-1,.,.
CASSLRGQGANGYTF,TGTGCCAGCAGTTTGAGGGGACAGGGGGCAAATGGCTACACCTTC,TRBV27,TRBJ1-2,TRBD1,.
CSAIVETQYF,TGCAGTGCCATTGTTGAGACCCAGTACTTC,TRBV20-1,TRBJ2-5,.,.
CSVGLTGEAFF,TGCAGCGTTGGTCTGACAGGAGAAGCTTTCTTT,TRBV29-1,TRBJ1-1,.,.
CASSVSGGAGSQETQYF,TGTGCCAGCAGTGTAAGCGGAGGGGCAGGGAGCCAAGAGACCCAGTACTTC,TRBV2,TRBJ2-5,.,.